This paragraph reports one TCR beta chain. Its antigen is undetermined. TCRdb ran MiXCR on the reads and lists one entry per CDR3 protein. Here the sample spans under 600,000 distinct CDR3 sequences, about 15% being singletons. The data belong to a study of T cell repertoires in cytomegalovirus infection. General study results and limits: Based on cumulative public TCR beta family frequency, carriers of CMV plus the relevant HLA were identified.

This TCR was sampled from a human donor in good health (CMV status not recorded). Some clones in this sample may be carry-over from other donors' samples. The sequenced sample was CD8+ T cells from PBMCs.

The CDR3 DNA follows: TGTGCCAGCAGTTTCCAGGGCCCCAGCAGGGTAACTGAAGCTTTCTTT. Its translation: CASSFQGPSRVTEAFF. This sequence joins TRBV27 and TRBJ1-1; the D gene is possibly TRBD1 (5 bases). CDR3 length equals 16 residues. Trimming pared 3 bases from V and 5 bases from J, leaving 19 bases between. Germline V gene data show CDR1 as MNHEY and CDR2 as SMNVEV (reference sequence).